The sequence of this TCR beta chain was determined in a study of T cell repertoires in cytomegalovirus infection. Overall study context: It was the public TCR beta signatures that indicated both CMV infection and matching HLA type. Whole-study results and caveats: The study identified carriers of CMV plus the relevant HLA from cumulative public TCR beta family frequency. In two of eight donors, the top clonotype was HLA-C-restricted CMV-specific.

A few counts support this clonotype. What it binds is unknown. Germline loops: CDR1 DFQATT, CDR2 SNEGSKA (reference sequence). Trimming left V 6 bases short and J 3 bases short, with 18 bases between. The CDR3 contains 15 residues. TCRdb independently ran MiXCR on the reads; one entry per CDR3 protein. This table has about 130,000 distinct CDR3 sequences, more than 20% appearing once. This chain uses TRBV20-1 with TRBJ2-1; the D gene is possibly TRBD2 (7 bases). This sequence originates from a human donor in good health (CMV status not recorded). Some clones in this sample may be carry-over from other donors' samples. The sample consisted of PBMCs, sequenced either directly or after in vitro stimulation (not recorded which). The CDR3 spells CSAQIWGGSYNEQFF. CDR3 DNA sequence: TGCAGTGCACAAATTTGGGGGGGCAGCTACAATGAGCAGTTCTTC.